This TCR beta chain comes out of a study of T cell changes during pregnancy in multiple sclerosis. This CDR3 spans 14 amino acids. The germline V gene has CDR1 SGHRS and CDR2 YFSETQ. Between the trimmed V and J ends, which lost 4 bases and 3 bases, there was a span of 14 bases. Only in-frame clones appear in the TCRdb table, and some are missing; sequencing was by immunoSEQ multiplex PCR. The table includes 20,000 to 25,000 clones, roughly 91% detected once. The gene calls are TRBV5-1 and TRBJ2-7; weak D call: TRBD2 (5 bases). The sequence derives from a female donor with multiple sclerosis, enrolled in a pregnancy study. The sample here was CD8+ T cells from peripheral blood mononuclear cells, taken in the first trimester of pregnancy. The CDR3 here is CASSISPGNYEQYF. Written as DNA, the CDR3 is TGCGCCAGCAGCATCAGTCCGGGAAACTACGAGCAGTACTTC. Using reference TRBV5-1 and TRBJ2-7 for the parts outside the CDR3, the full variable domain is KAGVTQTPRYLIKTRGQQVTLSCSPISGHRSVSWYQQTPGQGLQFLFEYFSETQRNKGNFPGRFSGRQFSNSRSEMNVSTLELGDSALYLCASSISPGNYEQYFGPGTRLTVT.